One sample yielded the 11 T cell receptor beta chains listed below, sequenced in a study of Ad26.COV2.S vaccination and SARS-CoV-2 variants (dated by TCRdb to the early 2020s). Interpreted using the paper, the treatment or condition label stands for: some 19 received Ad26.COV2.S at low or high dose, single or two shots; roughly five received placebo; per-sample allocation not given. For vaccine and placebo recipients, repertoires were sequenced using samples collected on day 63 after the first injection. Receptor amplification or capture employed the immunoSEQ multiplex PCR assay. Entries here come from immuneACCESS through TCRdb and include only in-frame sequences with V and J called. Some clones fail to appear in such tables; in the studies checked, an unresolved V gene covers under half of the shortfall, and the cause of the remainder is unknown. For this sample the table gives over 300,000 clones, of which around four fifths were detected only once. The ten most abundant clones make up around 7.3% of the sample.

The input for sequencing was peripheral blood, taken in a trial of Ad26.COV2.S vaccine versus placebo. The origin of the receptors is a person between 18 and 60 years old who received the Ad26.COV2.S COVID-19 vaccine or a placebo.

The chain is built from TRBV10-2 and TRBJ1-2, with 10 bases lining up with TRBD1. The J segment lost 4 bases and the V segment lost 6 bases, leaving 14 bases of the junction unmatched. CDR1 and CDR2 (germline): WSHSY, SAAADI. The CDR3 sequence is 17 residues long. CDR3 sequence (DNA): TGCGCCAGCAGCGAACCAGGGACAGGGGAACGTTCCTATGGCTACACCTTC. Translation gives CASSEPGTGERSYGYTF.

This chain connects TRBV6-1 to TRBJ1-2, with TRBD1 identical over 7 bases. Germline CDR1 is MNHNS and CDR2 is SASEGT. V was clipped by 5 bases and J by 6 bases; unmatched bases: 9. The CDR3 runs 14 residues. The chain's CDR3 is CASSTVRGGDGYTF. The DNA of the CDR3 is TGTGCCAGCAGTACCGTCAGGGGGGGAGATGGCTACACCTTC.

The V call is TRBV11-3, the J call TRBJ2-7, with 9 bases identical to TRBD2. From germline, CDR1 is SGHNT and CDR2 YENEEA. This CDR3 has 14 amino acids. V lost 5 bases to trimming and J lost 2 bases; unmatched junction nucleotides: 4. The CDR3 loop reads CASSTSGYPYEQYF. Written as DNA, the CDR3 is TGTGCCAGCAGCACTAGCGGGTACCCCTACGAGCAGTACTTC.

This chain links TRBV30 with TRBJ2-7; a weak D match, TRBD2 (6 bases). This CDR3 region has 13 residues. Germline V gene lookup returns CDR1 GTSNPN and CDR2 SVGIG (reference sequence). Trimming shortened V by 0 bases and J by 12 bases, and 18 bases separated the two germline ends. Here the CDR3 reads CAWSVGTGGVLYF. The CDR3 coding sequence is TGTGCCTGGAGTGTAGGTACCGGGGGAGTACTGTACTTC.

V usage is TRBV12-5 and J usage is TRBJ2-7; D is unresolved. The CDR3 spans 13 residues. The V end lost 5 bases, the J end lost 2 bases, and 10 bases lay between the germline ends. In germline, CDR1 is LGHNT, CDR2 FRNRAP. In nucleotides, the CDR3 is TGTGCTAGTGGTCCGACCCAAGCCTACGAGCAGTACTTC. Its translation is CASGPTQAYEQYF.

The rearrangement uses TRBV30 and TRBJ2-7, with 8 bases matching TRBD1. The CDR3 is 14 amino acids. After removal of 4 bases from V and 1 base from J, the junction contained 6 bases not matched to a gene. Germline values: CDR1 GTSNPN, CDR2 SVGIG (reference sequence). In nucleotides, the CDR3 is TGTGCCTGGATGACAGGGGCGGGGTCCTACGAGCAGTACTTC. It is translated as CAWMTGAGSYEQYF.

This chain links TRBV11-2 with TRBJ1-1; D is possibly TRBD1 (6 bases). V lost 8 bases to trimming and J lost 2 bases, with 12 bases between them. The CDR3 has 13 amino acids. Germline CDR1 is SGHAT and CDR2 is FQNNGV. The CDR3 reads CASYLGGNTEAFF. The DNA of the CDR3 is TGTGCCAGCTATTTGGGGGGCAACACTGAAGCTTTCTTT.

CDR3 in DNA: TGTGCCAGCAGCTTTTTGTCAGGGGGCTATGGCTACACCTTC. It is translated as CASSFLSGGYGYTF. The V and J genes are TRBV7-9 and TRBJ1-2; TRBD1 agrees at 7 bases. Germline CDR1 is SEHNR and CDR2 is FQNEAQ (reference sequence). V was clipped by 3 bases and J by 4 bases; unmatched bases: 5. The CDR3 is made up of 14 amino acids.

DNA for the CDR3: TGTGCCAGCAGCACCCGGACAGGTTTATATGGCTACACCTTC. As protein: CASSTRTGLYGYTF. This chain links TRBV9 with TRBJ1-2; 7 nucleotides align to TRBD1. The CDR3 length is 14 residues. After removal of 4 bases from V and 5 bases from J, the junction contained 8 bases not matched to a gene. The V gene's germline CDR1 is SGDLS and CDR2 YYNGEE.

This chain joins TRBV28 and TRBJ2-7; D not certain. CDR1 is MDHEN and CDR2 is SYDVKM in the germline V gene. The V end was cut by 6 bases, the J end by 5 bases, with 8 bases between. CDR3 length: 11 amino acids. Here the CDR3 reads CASRLRDEQYF. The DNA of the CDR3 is TGTGCCAGCAGACTCCGGGACGAGCAGTACTTC. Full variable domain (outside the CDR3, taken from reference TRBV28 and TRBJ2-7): DVKVTQSSRYLVKRTGEKVFLECVQDMDHENMFWYRQDPGLGLRLIYFSYDVKMKEKGDIPEGYSVSREKKERFSLILESASTNQTSMYLCASRLRDEQYFGPGTRLTVT.

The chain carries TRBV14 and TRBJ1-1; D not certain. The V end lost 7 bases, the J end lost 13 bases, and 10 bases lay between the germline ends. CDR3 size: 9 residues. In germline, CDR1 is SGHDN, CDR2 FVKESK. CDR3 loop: CASKYEGFF. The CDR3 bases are TGTGCCAGCAAGTATGAGGGTTTCTTT.